These T cell receptor beta chains were read from a single sample in a study of T-cell reconstitution after alpha-beta-depleted transplantation in children. Each CDR3 protein gets one entry after TCRdb re-called the PCR reads with MiXCR. Among approximately 300,000 distinct CDR3 sequences listed, over 9.5% were seen once. The source material was PBMCs, sampled before TCRalphabeta/CD19-depleted stem cell transplant. These receptors all come from a boy younger than two with acute myeloid leukemia, due to receive a stem cell transplant. Both conserved end residues are part of each CDR3. The order of the fields is D gene, clone size, V gene, J gene, CDR3 DNA, CDR3 protein. A D gene is named only where the DNA matches it firmly. Clone size is shown for a subset of rows, as once, few, many or a class of expanded clone.

D gene: NA
clone size: few
V gene: TRBV7-2
J gene: TRBJ2-7
CDR3 DNA: TGTGCCAGCAGCTTTTGGGGAAACTCCTACGAGCAGTACTTC
CDR3 protein: CASSFWGNSYEQYF

D gene: TRBD1
clone size: many
V gene: TRBV28
J gene: TRBJ2-7
CDR3 DNA: TGTGCCAGCAGGCGGACAGGGAAGGACGAGCAGTACTTC
CDR3 protein: CASRRTGKDEQYF

D gene: TRBD2
clone size: many
V gene: TRBV12-3/TRBV12-4
J gene: TRBJ2-3
CDR3 DNA: TGTGCCAGCAGAGGGGGGACTAGCCCCACAGATACGCAGTATTTT
CDR3 protein: CASRGGTSPTDTQYF

D gene: TRBD2
clone size: medium-sized
V gene: TRBV13
J gene: TRBJ2-3
CDR3 DNA: TGTGCCAGCAGCTGGGGACTAGCGGGCACAGATACGCAGTATTTT
CDR3 protein: CASSWGLAGTDTQYF

D gene: TRBD1
clone size: many
V gene: TRBV7-2
J gene: TRBJ2-1
CDR3 DNA: TGTGCCAGCAGCTCCAGTACAGGGGATGAGCAGTTCTTC
CDR3 protein: CASSSSTGDEQFF

D gene: NA
clone size: many
V gene: TRBV7-9
J gene: TRBJ1-1
CDR3 DNA: TGTGCCAGCAGCTCCCCGGGGGCGCGCACTGAAGCTTTCTTT
CDR3 protein: CASSSPGARTEAFF

D gene: NA
clone size: many
V gene: TRBV7-9
J gene: TRBJ2-1
CDR3 DNA: TGTGCCAGCAGCGTCGGAAATATCTTTTTTGTTAATGAGCAGTTCTTC
CDR3 protein: CASSVGNIFFVNEQFF

D gene: NA
clone size: many
V gene: TRBV5-6
J gene: TRBJ1-5
CDR3 DNA: TGTGCCAGCAGCTTGGTAGGTCAGCCCCAGCATTTT
CDR3 protein: CASSLVGQPQHF

D gene: TRBD2
clone size: many
V gene: TRBV7-2
J gene: TRBJ2-7
CDR3 DNA: TGTGCCAGCAGCTTGGGACTAGCTACCTACGAGCAGTACTTC
CDR3 protein: CASSLGLATYEQYF

D gene: NA
clone size: many
V gene: TRBV6-1
J gene: TRBJ1-1
CDR3 DNA: TGTGCCAGTACCCGGAATTTTAACACTGAAGCTTTCTTT
CDR3 protein: CASTRNFNTEAFF

D gene: TRBD2
clone size: few
V gene: TRBV7-2
J gene: TRBJ2-5
CDR3 DNA: TGTGCCAGCAGCACGACTAGCGGGAGTGAGACCCAGTACTTC
CDR3 protein: CASSTTSGSETQYF

D gene: NA
clone size: many
V gene: TRBV12-3/TRBV12-4
J gene: TRBJ1-6
CDR3 DNA: TGTGCCACCGGCTCGGGGGCGGCTAATTCACCCCTCCACTTT
CDR3 protein: CATGSGAANSPLHF

D gene: TRBD1
clone size: many
V gene: TRBV7-8
J gene: TRBJ2-7
CDR3 DNA: TGTGCCAGCAGCCCCTGGACAGGGCTCTACGAGCAGTACTTC
CDR3 protein: CASSPWTGLYEQYF

D gene: NA
clone size: NA
V gene: TRBV4-3
J gene: TRBJ2-3
CDR3 DNA: TGCGCCAGCAGCCAAGTGGGCAGGTATACAGATACGCAGTATTTT
CDR3 protein: CASSQVGRYTDTQYF

D gene: NA
clone size: many
V gene: TRBV6-1
J gene: TRBJ1-2
CDR3 DNA: TGTGCCAGCAGTGAATTCAGGGGTAACTATGGCTACACCTTC
CDR3 protein: CASSEFRGNYGYTF

D gene: NA
clone size: many
V gene: TRBV7-2
J gene: TRBJ2-3
CDR3 DNA: TGTGCCAGCAGCTTAGAGAAGGGGCCTAGCACAGATACGCAGTATTTT
CDR3 protein: CASSLEKGPSTDTQYF

D gene: NA
clone size: NA
V gene: TRBV27
J gene: TRBJ1-3
CDR3 DNA: TGTGCCAGCAGTCCCGTAATAGGAAACACCATATATTTT
CDR3 protein: CASSPVIGNTIYF

D gene: NA
clone size: many
V gene: TRBV28
J gene: TRBJ1-5
CDR3 DNA: TGTGCCAGCAGTTTAATCTTTACTGGCAATCAGCCCCAGCATTTT
CDR3 protein: CASSLIFTGNQPQHF

D gene: NA
clone size: NA
V gene: TRBV7-3
J gene: TRBJ1-1
CDR3 DNA: TGTGCCAGCAGCCCCGGGACTTTCGACACTGAAGCTTTCTTT
CDR3 protein: CASSPGTFDTEAFF

D gene: NA
clone size: many
V gene: TRBV28
J gene: TRBJ2-5
CDR3 DNA: TGTGCCAGCAGTTATCCGGGAGAGGAGACCCAGTACTTC
CDR3 protein: CASSYPGEETQYF

D gene: TRBD2
clone size: many
V gene: TRBV5-1
J gene: TRBJ2-3
CDR3 DNA: TGCGCCAGCAGCTTAGGACTAGCGGAGAATACGCAGTATTTT
CDR3 protein: CASSLGLAENTQYF

D gene: NA
clone size: many
V gene: TRBV27
J gene: TRBJ2-7
CDR3 DNA: TGTGCCAGCAGTCTAGCCCCCTCCTACGAGCAGTACTTC
CDR3 protein: CASSLAPSYEQYF

D gene: NA
clone size: many
V gene: TRBV15
J gene: TRBJ2-1
CDR3 DNA: TGTGCCACCAGCAGAGGGGCATGGGATAGGTTCTTC
CDR3 protein: CATSRGAWDRFF

D gene: NA
clone size: many
V gene: TRBV20-1
J gene: TRBJ1-4
CDR3 DNA: TGCAGTGCTCGGGACGGTCCGGGGGGAAAACTGTTTTTT
CDR3 protein: CSARDGPGGKLFF

D gene: NA
clone size: many
V gene: TRBV20-1
J gene: TRBJ2-3
CDR3 DNA: TGCAGTGCTAGAGCTACGGGACTTACAGATACGCAGTATTTT
CDR3 protein: CSARATGLTDTQYF

D gene: NA
clone size: few
V gene: TRBV5-8
J gene: TRBJ2-2
CDR3 DNA: TGTGCCAGCAGCTTGGCAGTCCTTAAAACGAACACCGGGGAGCTGTTTTTT
CDR3 protein: CASSLAVLKTNTGELFF

D gene: NA
clone size: NA
V gene: TRBV7-2
J gene: TRBJ2-6
CDR3 DNA: TGTGCCAGCAGGTACAGGGTTGCTGGGGCCAACGTCCTGACTTTC
CDR3 protein: CASRYRVAGANVLTF

D gene: NA
clone size: many
V gene: TRBV7-9
J gene: TRBJ2-3
CDR3 DNA: TGTGCCAGCAGCTTCGGGTATACGCAGTATTTT
CDR3 protein: CASSFGYTQYF

D gene: TRBD2
clone size: NA
V gene: TRBV9
J gene: TRBJ2-5
CDR3 DNA: TGTGCCAGCAGCGTAGGAGGAGGAGGACTAGCGGGGGCCCTTCAAGAGACCCAGTACTTC
CDR3 protein: CASSVGGGGLAGALQETQYF

D gene: NA
clone size: NA
V gene: TRBV7-8
J gene: TRBJ2-1
CDR3 DNA: TGTGCCAGCGGGGGAGTAAGGTCCTACAATGAGCAGTTCTTC
CDR3 protein: CASGGVRSYNEQFF

D gene: NA
clone size: many
V gene: TRBV20-1
J gene: TRBJ1-1
CDR3 DNA: TGCAGTGCTAGAGATCGGCTAAACACTGAAGCTTTCTTT
CDR3 protein: CSARDRLNTEAFF

D gene: TRBD1
clone size: many
V gene: TRBV30
J gene: TRBJ2-5
CDR3 DNA: TGTGCCTGGATTCCGACAGGGCCGATTCTGGAGACCCAGTACTTC
CDR3 protein: CAWIPTGPILETQYF

D gene: NA
clone size: NA
V gene: TRBV7-6
J gene: TRBJ2-2
CDR3 DNA: TGTGCCAGCAGCTTAGCGGGACTGAAATATGGCACCGGGGAGCTGTTTTTT
CDR3 protein: CASSLAGLKYGTGELFF

D gene: NA
clone size: many
V gene: TRBV6-4
J gene: TRBJ2-1
CDR3 DNA: TGTGCCAGCAGTGACGTACAGGGAGGTACCTACAATGAGCAGTTCTTC
CDR3 protein: CASSDVQGGTYNEQFF

D gene: TRBD2
clone size: many
V gene: TRBV7-2
J gene: TRBJ2-1
CDR3 DNA: TGTGCCAGCAGCCGCGGACTAGCGGAGTGGGGGCAGTTCTTC
CDR3 protein: CASSRGLAEWGQFF

D gene: TRBD1
clone size: many
V gene: TRBV11-2
J gene: TRBJ2-6
CDR3 DNA: TGTGCCAGCAGCGAACAGGGGACTGGGGCCAACGTCCTGACTTTC
CDR3 protein: CASSEQGTGANVLTF

D gene: NA
clone size: many
V gene: TRBV5-1
J gene: TRBJ2-5
CDR3 DNA: TGCGCCAGCAGCTTCGCCGGGACTCAAGAGACCCAGTACTTC
CDR3 protein: CASSFAGTQETQYF